These 14 T cell receptor beta chains came from one sample sequenced in a study of OX40 agonist ivuxolimab in advanced cancers. The table came from immunoSEQ multiplex PCR; TCRdb's copy has only in-frame clones and leaves some out. Of roughly 30,000 clones in the sample, around 90% are singletons; the top ten hold 9.4%. The sequences come from CD4+ or CD8+ T cells sorted from blood, collected in a trial of the OX40 agonist ivuxolimab. The source of these receptors is an adult with an advanced solid tumor such as melanoma, head and neck, liver or kidney cancer.

CDR3 in DNA: TGTGCCAGCAGCTCACCTAGCGACAATGAGCAGTTCTTC. Amino acid sequence: CASSSPSDNEQFF. The chain uses TRBV7-3 and TRBJ2-1, with D maybe TRBD2 (6 bases). Trimming cost V 4 bases and J 5 bases, with 9 bases left between them. The germline CDR1 and CDR2 sequences are SGHTA and FQGTGA. The CDR3 has 13 amino acids.

CDR3 DNA sequence: TGTGCCAGCAGTTCGGGGACAGATCATTATGGCTACACCTTC. This gives the protein CASSSGTDHYGYTF. The chain couples TRBV13 to TRBJ1-2; 7 positions match TRBD1. The ends lost 6 bases at V and 5 bases at J; junction bases unmatched: 9. Germline CDR1 and CDR2: PRHDT and FYEKMQ (reference sequence). This CDR3 has 14 amino acids. The full variable domain, rest sourced from reference TRBV13 and TRBJ1-2, is AAGVIQSPRHLIKEKRETATLKCYPIPRHDTVYWYQQGPGQDPQFLISFYEKMQSDKGSIPDRFSAQQFSDYHSELNMSSLELGDSALYFCASSSGTDHYGYTFGSGTRLTVV.

CDR3 bases: TGTGCCAGCAGACTGACAGGGAAGGAAAAACTGTTTTTT. Translated, it gives CASRLTGKEKLFF. This sequence joins TRBV14 and TRBJ1-4; 7 nucleotides agree with TRBD1. The V segment lost 6 bases and the J segment 8 bases; nucleotides outside the gene matches: 6. This CDR3 is built from 13 residues. Germline CDR1 and CDR2: SGHDN and FVKESK.

The rearrangement joins TRBV5-4 to TRBJ2-5, with a weak D call TRBD2 (6 bases). Per the germline V gene, CDR1 is SGHNT and CDR2 is YYREEE (reference sequence). The V end lost 4 bases, the J end lost 5 bases, and 18 bases lay between the germline ends. The CDR3 contains 15 residues. The CDR3 sequence is CASSQAASAPETQYF. CDR3 sequence (DNA): TGTGCCAGCAGCCAAGCAGCTAGCGCACCGGAGACCCAGTACTTC.

The rearrangement joins TRBV30 to TRBJ2-5; D may match TRBD1 or TRBD2 (6 bases each). Germline V lookup: CDR1 GTSNPN, CDR2 SVGIG (reference sequence). V was pared by 3 bases and J by 5 bases, with 10 bases between. This CDR3 spans 12 amino acids. The CDR3 sequence is CAWSRGRETQYF. As DNA, the CDR3 is TGTGCCTGGAGCCGGGGGCGGGAGACCCAGTACTTC.

The rearrangement uses TRBV19 and TRBJ2-3, with 7 bases that match TRBD2. Germline V CDR1 and CDR2: LNHDA, SQIVND (reference sequence). The V gene end was trimmed by 3 bases and the J gene end by 2 bases; junction bases not matched to a gene: 5. This CDR3 is 15 amino acids long. The DNA for the CDR3 is TGTGCCAGTAGTATCTTCCTAGCGGCCACAGATACGCAGTATTTT. Amino acids: CASSIFLAATDTQYF.

The genes are TRBV25-1 and TRBJ2-7; 11 bases fit TRBD1. CDR3 size: 15 residues. V was clipped by 4 bases and J by 4 bases; unmatched bases: 6. The germline gives CDR1 MGHDK, CDR2 SYGVNS. The CDR3 here is CASSAGTGGWYEQYF. The CDR3, as DNA: TGTGCCAGCAGTGCCGGGACAGGGGGTTGGTACGAGCAGTACTTC.

The genes are TRBV5-1 and TRBJ2-5, with D possibly TRBD1 on 5 matching bases. CDR1 and CDR2 from the germline V gene are SGHRS and YFSETQ. V was pared by 6 bases and J by 5 bases, with 14 bases between. This CDR3 spans 13 amino acids. The CDR3 region is CASTRRPGETQYF. The CDR3, as DNA: TGCGCCAGCACCCGAAGGCCAGGGGAGACCCAGTACTTC.

As DNA, the CDR3 is TGTGCCAGCAGCTCTCGGACAGCGTTGAATGAAAAACTGTTTTTT. Translation: CASSSRTALNEKLFF. V gene TRBV7-2 combines with J gene TRBJ1-4; possible D gene TRBD1, 6 bases. The CDR3 loop spans 15 amino acids. Germline V lookup: CDR1 SGHTA, CDR2 FQGNSA. V lost 4 bases, J lost 5 bases, and 14 bases lay in between. The entire variable domain, with the rest obtained from reference TRBV7-2 and TRBJ1-4, is as follows: GAGVSQSPSNKVTEKGKDVELRCDPISGHTALYWYRQSLGQGLEFLIYFQGNSAPDKSGLPSDRFSAERTGGSVSTLTIQRTQQEDSAVYLCASSSRTALNEKLFFGSGTQLSVL.

This clone was counted between two and nine times. The rearrangement links TRBV7-6 to TRBJ2-2; TRBD1 might be the D (5 bases). The CDR3 length is 13 residues. CDR1 SGHVS and CDR2 FNYEAQ come from the germline V gene. Trimming pared 5 bases from V and 5 bases from J, leaving 9 bases between. The CDR3 spells CASSNRITGELFF. In DNA, the CDR3 is TGTGCCAGCAGCAACAGGATTACCGGGGAGCTGTTTTTT.

The rearrangement links TRBV5-1 to TRBJ2-1; TRBD2 matches 10 bases. From germline, CDR1 is SGHRS and CDR2 YFSETQ. Trimming at V came to 1 base and at J to 8 bases, leaving 9 bases not matched to a gene. This CDR3 is 16 amino acids long. CDR3 in amino acids: CASSLFGLAGVHEQFF. The CDR3 DNA reads as TGCGCCAGCAGCTTGTTCGGGCTAGCGGGAGTCCATGAGCAGTTCTTC.

On this clone itself: Other DNA sequences from this sample encode an identical CDR3 as well. This chain joins TRBV9 and TRBJ2-7, with a possible D match to TRBD1 (5 bases). V lost 0 bases and J lost 5, with 12 bases in between. In germline, CDR1 is SGDLS, CDR2 YYNGEE. The CDR3 length is 14 residues. The CDR3 DNA is TGTGCCAGCAGCGTAGGGCAGGGTTCCGACGAGCAGTACTTC. Protein sequence: CASSVGQGSDEQYF.

This rearrangement joins TRBV6-5 to TRBJ1-6; D gene uncertain. Germline V gives CDR1 MNHEY, CDR2 SVGAGI. This CDR3 region has 16 residues. Trimming removed 0 bases at V and 13 bases at J, with 19 bases between. As DNA, the CDR3 is TGTGCCAGCAGTTACTCGGCCGGGTCCCGAGGTGCGCCCCTCCACTTT. Protein sequence: CASSYSAGSRGAPLHF.

The rearrangement links TRBV7-9 to TRBJ2-6; 10 bases match TRBD1. V lost 0 bases, J lost 2 bases, and 4 bases stayed unmatched. Germline V CDR1 and CDR2: SEHNR, FQNEAQ (reference sequence). This CDR3 spans 18 amino acids. The DNA of the CDR3 is TGTGCCAGCAGCTTAGCTTGGACAGGGGGGGCTGGGGCCAACGTCCTGACTTTC. Translated, it gives CASSLAWTGGAGANVLTF.